The present entry profiles one T cell receptor beta chain with its context. The antigen remains undetermined. The data were taken from a study of T cells in Graves' hyperthyroidism and ophthalmopathy. Study-wide findings and caveats: Blood also contained most expanded thyroid clonotypes above 0.001.

The V gene's germline CDR1 is DFQATT and CDR2 SNEGSKA (reference sequence). The CDR3 runs 13 residues. V dropped 3 bases and J dropped 7 bases, with 15 bases sitting between them. Amplification yielded TCR beta CDR3 regions, with RNA transcripts as the source. With the HTBI primer set, the TCR CDR3 went through a first round of RT-PCR. Each CDR3 protein is one row after TCRdb ran MiXCR on the multiplex PCR reads. Seen here are around 620,000 distinct CDR3 sequences, about 45% observed once, and the top ten hold 19%. Sequences were obtained from peripheral blood or thyroid tissue (not recorded which). The sequence was collected from an adult woman with Graves' disease, either hyperthyroidism or ophthalmopathy (not recorded which). This chain uses TRBV20-1 with TRBJ2-5; a possible D gene is TRBD2 (5 bases). Here the CDR3 DNA reads TGCAGTGCTAGCGAGCCCCCGGAGGCGACCCAGTACTTC. It specifies CSASEPPEATQYF.